Following are 14 T cell receptor beta chains from one sample sequenced in a study of siplizumab effects on memory and regulatory T cells. TCRdb's table, derived via immunoSEQ multiplex PCR, lists solely in-frame clones and lacks some. Of more than 85,000 clones detected, about 90% appear once; the ten largest clones hold 0.55% to 0.85%. The sequenced sample was Tregs sorted from blood. These receptors were obtained from a human donor in good health.

The chain combines TRBV27 with TRBJ2-1; D gene unclear. This CDR3 has 15 residues. The V end lost 2 bases, the J end lost 0 bases, and 8 bases lay between the germline ends. Germline CDR1 and CDR2: MNHEY and SMNVEV (reference sequence). The CDR3 protein is CASSLGGISYNEQFF. CDR3 bases: TGTGCCAGCAGTTTAGGCGGAATCTCCTACAATGAGCAGTTCTTC.

The rearrangement uses TRBV10-3 and TRBJ1-5; perhaps TRBD1 as D (5 bases). CDR3 length: 14 amino acids. The germline V gene has CDR1 ENHRY and CDR2 SYGVKD. V lost 6 bases to trimming and J lost 5 bases, with 14 bases between them. This CDR3 is CAIRPSGTDQPQHF. The CDR3 bases are TGTGCCATCAGGCCCTCAGGGACTGATCAGCCCCAGCATTTT.

This CDR3 is CASSQAGYQETQYF. As DNA, the CDR3 is TGCGCCAGCAGCCAAGCGGGGTACCAAGAGACCCAGTACTTC. This chain joins TRBV4-1 and TRBJ2-5, with D possibly TRBD2 on 5 matching bases. Trimming left V 1 base short and J 0 bases short, with 6 bases between. CDR1 is MGHRA and CDR2 is YSYEKL in the germline V gene. This CDR3 comprises 14 residues.

The rearrangement uses TRBV5-1 and TRBJ2-7, with TRBD2 matching over 9 bases. This CDR3 comprises 13 residues. Unmatched junction bases numbered 8, after V lost 6 bases and J lost 7 bases. Per the germline V gene, CDR1 is SGHRS and CDR2 is YFSETQ. In DNA form, the CDR3 reads TGCGCCAGCAAGGCTAGCGGGATGAATGAGCAGTACTTC. Translation gives CASKASGMNEQYF. Combining the CDR3 with reference TRBV5-1 and TRBJ2-7 gives the whole variable domain KAGVTQTPRYLIKTRGQQVTLSCSPISGHRSVSWYQQTPGQGLQFLFEYFSETQRNKGNFPGRFSGRQFSNSRSEMNVSTLELGDSALYLCASKASGMNEQYFGPGTRLTVT.

CDR3: CASARVAGGTRRYNEQFF. CDR3 DNA sequence: TGTGCCAGTGCGAGGGTAGCGGGAGGCACGAGGCGTTACAATGAGCAGTTCTTC. This chain uses TRBV19 with TRBJ2-1, with 10 bases lining up with TRBD2. The CDR3 runs 18 residues. Trimming at V came to 8 bases and at J to 4 bases, leaving 17 bases not matched to a gene. The germline CDR1 and CDR2 sequences are LNHDA and SQIVND (reference sequence).

The rearrangement links TRBV7-3 to TRBJ2-3; 10 bases are shared with TRBD2. After removal of 5 bases from V and 5 bases from J, the junction contained 7 bases not matched to a gene. Germline values: CDR1 SGHTA, CDR2 FQGTGA. CDR3 length: 15 amino acids. The CDR3 coding sequence is TGTGCCAGCAGCGCCCTAGCGGGAGTGGGAGATACGCAGTATTTT. This encodes CASSALAGVGDTQYF.

This rearrangement joins TRBV6-5 to TRBJ2-7; D remains unclear. Trimming shortened V by 5 bases and J by 2 bases, and 4 bases separated the two germline ends. The germline V gene encodes CDR1 MNHEY and CDR2 SVGAGI. The CDR3 totals 11 residues. CDR3 sequence reads: CASSSTYEQYF. As DNA, the CDR3 is TGTGCCAGCAGTAGTACCTACGAGCAGTACTTC.

J is TRBJ2-1 and V is TRBV9, with no clear D. This CDR3 is 15 amino acids long. V lost 0 bases to trimming and J lost 4 bases, with 11 bases between them. The germline CDR1 and CDR2 sequences are SGDLS and YYNGEE. CDR3 coding DNA: TGTGCCAGCAGCGTAGGTTTTAGCTTTTACAATGAGCAGTTCTTC. Translated, it gives CASSVGFSFYNEQFF.

The rearrangement links TRBV11-2 to TRBJ2-6; D tentatively fits TRBD1 or TRBD2 (5 bases each). Germline values: CDR1 SGHAT, CDR2 FQNNGV. The CDR3 length is 17 residues. Trimming stripped 1 base from V and 1 base from J, with 11 bases between. CDR3 residues: CASSLAGTASGANVLTF. DNA for the CDR3: TGTGCCAGCAGCTTAGCTGGGACGGCGTCTGGGGCCAACGTCCTGACTTTC.

The chain links TRBV7-9 to TRBJ1-2; D perhaps matches TRBD1 (6 bases). With 2 bases removed from V and 0 bases from J, the gap between germline ends came to 13 bases. The length of the CDR3 is 16 residues. Germline CDR1 reads SEHNR; CDR2 reads FQNEAQ (reference sequence). CDR3 sequence reads: CASSLIGDTTNYGYTF. The CDR3 DNA reads as TGTGCCAGCAGCTTAATTGGGGACACCACTAACTATGGCTACACCTTC.

V and J are TRBV9 and TRBJ2-1; D not resolved. CDR3 length: 14 residues. Germline CDR1 and CDR2: SGDLS and YYNGEE. Between the trimmed V and J ends, which lost 0 bases and 9 bases, there was a span of 13 bases. CDR3 nucleotides: TGTGCCAGCAGCGTAGAAGCGTTCGCAGGTGAGCAGTTCTTC. This codes for CASSVEAFAGEQFF.

The CDR3 here is CASSPGLAGMNEQFF. CDR3 nucleotide sequence: TGTGCCAGCTCACCGGGACTAGCGGGAATGAATGAGCAGTTCTTC. The J gene is TRBJ2-1, the V gene TRBV18, with 13 bases lining up with TRBD2. Per the germline V gene, CDR1 is KGHSH and CDR2 is LQKENI. V dropped 3 bases and J dropped 7; count of bases not matched to a gene: 3. This CDR3 has 15 residues. Full variable domain (rest looked up from reference TRBV18 and TRBJ2-1): NAGVMQNPRHLVRRRGQEARLRCSPMKGHSHVYWYRQLPEEGLKFMVYLQKENIIDESGMPKERFSAEFPKEGPSILRIQQVVRGDSAAYFCASSPGLAGMNEQFFGPGTRLTVL.

The CDR3 coding sequence is TGTGCCAGCAGTACCGGACAGGTCGGCTATGGCTACACCTTC. This encodes CASSTGQVGYGYTF. The chain links TRBV6-5 to TRBJ1-2; 7 bases agree with TRBD1. Germline assignment: CDR1 MNHEY and CDR2 SVGAGI. V trimming: 5 bases; J trimming: 4 bases; junction bases outside the gene matches: 7. CDR3 length: 14 amino acids.

The chain joins TRBV28 to TRBJ1-1, with D maybe TRBD1 (5 bases). The CDR3 runs 14 residues. Germline V CDR1 and CDR2: MDHEN, SYDVKM. V was clipped by 5 bases and J by 7 bases, with 17 bases between them. CDR3 sequence: CASSRQGGTYEAFF. In nucleotides, the CDR3 is TGTGCCAGCAGTCGCCAGGGAGGCACCTATGAAGCTTTCTTT. The full variable domain, rest sourced from reference TRBV28 and TRBJ1-1, is DVKVTQSSRYLVKRTGEKVFLECVQDMDHENMFWYRQDPGLGLRLIYFSYDVKMKEKGDIPEGYSVSREKKERFSLILESASTNQTSMYLCASSRQGGTYEAFFGQGTRLTVV.